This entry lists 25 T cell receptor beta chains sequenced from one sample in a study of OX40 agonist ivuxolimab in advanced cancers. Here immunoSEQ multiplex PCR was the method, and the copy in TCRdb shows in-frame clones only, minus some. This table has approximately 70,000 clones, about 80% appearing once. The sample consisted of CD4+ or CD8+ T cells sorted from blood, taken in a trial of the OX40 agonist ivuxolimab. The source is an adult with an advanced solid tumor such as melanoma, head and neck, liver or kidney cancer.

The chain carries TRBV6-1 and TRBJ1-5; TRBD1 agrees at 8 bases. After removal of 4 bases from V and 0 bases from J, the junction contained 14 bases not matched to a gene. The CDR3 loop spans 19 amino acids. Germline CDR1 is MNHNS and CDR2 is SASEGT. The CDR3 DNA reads TGTGCCAGCAGTGTAAGGACAGGGCCCTTGGCTAATAGCAATCAGCCCCAGCATTTT. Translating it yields CASSVRTGPLANSNQPQHF.

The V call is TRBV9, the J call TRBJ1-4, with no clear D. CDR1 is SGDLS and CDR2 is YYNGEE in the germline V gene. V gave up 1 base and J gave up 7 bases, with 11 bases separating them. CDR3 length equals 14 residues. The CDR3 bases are TGTGCCAGCAGCGTATACGCGACTCCTGAAAAACTGTTTTTT. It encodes CASSVYATPEKLFF.

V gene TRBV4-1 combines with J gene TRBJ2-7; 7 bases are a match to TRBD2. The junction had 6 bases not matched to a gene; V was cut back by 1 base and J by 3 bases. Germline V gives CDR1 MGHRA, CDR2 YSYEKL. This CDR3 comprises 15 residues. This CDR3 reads CASSQAPRGVYEQYF. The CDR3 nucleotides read TGCGCCAGCAGCCAAGCCCCACGGGGGGTCTACGAGCAGTACTTC.

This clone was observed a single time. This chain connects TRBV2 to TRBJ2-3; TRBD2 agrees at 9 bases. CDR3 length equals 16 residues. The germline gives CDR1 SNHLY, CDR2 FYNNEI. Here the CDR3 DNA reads TGTCCCAAGCGGACCGGGCTAGCGGGGAGCACAGATACGCAGTATTTT. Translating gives CPKRTGLAGSTDTQYF.

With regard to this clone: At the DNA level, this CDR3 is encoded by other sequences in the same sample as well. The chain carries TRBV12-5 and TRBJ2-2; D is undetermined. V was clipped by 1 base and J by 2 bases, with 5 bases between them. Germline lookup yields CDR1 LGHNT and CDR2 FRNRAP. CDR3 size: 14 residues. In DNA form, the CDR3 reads TGTGCTAGTGGTTTGGGCACCAACACCGGGGAGCTGTTTTTT. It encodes CASGLGTNTGELFF.

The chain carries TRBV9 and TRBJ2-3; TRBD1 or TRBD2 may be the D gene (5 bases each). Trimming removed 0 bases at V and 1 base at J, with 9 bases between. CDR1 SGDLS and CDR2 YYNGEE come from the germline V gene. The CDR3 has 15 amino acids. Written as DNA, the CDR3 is TGTGCCAGCAGCGTAGAGGGACGGGGCACAGATACGCAGTATTTT. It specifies CASSVEGRGTDTQYF.

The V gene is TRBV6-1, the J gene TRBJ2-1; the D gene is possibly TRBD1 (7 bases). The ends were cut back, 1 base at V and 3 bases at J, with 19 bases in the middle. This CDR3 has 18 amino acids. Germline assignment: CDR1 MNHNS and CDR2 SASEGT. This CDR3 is CASSEVLPGGIGYNEQFF. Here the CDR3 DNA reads TGTGCCAGCAGTGAAGTCTTACCAGGGGGGATAGGCTACAATGAGCAGTTCTTC.

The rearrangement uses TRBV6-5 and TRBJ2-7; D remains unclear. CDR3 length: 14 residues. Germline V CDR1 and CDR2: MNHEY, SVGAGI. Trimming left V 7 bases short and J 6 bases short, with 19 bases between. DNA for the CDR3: TGTGCCAGCAAAGAGGACCACTCGGGCCGCGAGCAGTACTTC. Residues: CASKEDHSGREQYF.

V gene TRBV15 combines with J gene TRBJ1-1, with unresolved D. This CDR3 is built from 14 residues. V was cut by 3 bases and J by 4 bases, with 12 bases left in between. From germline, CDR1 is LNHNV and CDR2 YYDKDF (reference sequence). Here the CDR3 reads CATSSRPDSTEAFF. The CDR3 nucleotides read TGTGCCACCAGCAGTAGGCCGGATAGCACTGAAGCTTTCTTT.

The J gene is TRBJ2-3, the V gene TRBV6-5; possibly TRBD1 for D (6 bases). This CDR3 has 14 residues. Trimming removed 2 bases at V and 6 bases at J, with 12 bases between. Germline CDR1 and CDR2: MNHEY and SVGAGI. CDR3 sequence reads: CASSYGQNIDTQYF. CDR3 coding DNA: TGTGCCAGCAGTTACGGACAGAATATTGATACGCAGTATTTT.

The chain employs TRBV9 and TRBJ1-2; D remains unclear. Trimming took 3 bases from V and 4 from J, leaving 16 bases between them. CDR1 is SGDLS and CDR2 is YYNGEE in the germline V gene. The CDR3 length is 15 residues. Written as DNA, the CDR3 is TGTGCCAGCAGCGCCTCCGGGATTAGCTCCTATGGCTACACCTTC. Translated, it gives CASSASGISSYGYTF.

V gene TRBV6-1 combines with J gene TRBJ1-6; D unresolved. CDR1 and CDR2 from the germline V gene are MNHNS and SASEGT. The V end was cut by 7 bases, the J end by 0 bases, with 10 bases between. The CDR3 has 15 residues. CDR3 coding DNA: TGTGCCAGCACCTCAGGAAGCTCCTATAATTCACCCCTCCACTTT. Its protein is CASTSGSSYNSPLHF.

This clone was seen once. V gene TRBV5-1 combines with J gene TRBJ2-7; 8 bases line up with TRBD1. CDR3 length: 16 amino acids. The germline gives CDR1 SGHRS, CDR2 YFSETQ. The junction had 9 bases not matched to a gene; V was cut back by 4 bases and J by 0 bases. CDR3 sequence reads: CASSPYRGRFSYEQYF. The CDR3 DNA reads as TGCGCCAGCAGCCCCTACAGGGGGAGATTCTCCTACGAGCAGTACTTC.

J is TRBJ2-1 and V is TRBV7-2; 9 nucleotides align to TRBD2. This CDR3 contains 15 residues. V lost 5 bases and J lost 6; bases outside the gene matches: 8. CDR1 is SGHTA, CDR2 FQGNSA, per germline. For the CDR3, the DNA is TGTGCCAGCAGCCGAACTAGCGGGTCCATCAATGAGCAGTTCTTC. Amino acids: CASSRTSGSINEQFF.

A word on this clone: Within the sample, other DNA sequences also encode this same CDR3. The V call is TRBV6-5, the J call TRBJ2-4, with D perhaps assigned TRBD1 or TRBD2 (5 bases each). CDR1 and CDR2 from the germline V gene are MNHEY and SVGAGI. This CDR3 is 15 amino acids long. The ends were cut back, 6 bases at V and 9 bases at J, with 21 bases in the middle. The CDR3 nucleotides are TGTGCCAGCAGGGGGATGGGAGCCGAGGGGTTCATTCAGTACTTC. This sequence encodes CASRGMGAEGFIQYF.

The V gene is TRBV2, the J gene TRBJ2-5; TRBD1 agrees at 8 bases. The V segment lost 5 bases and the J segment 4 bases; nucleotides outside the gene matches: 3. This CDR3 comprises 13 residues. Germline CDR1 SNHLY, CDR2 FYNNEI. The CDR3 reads CASSRTGLETQYF. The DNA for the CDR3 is TGTGCCAGCAGTAGGACAGGGCTAGAGACCCAGTACTTC.

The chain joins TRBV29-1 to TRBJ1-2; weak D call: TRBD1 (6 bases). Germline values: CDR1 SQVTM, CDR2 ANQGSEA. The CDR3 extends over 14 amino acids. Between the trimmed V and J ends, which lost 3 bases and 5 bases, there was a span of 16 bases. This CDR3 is CSVDFTGNRYGYTF. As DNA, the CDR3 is TGCAGCGTTGATTTTACAGGGAATCGTTATGGCTACACCTTC.

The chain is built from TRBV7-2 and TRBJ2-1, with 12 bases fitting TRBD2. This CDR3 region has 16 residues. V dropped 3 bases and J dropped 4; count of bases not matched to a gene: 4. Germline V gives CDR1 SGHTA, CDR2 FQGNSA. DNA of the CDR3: TGTGCCAGCAGCTTCCGGACTAGCGGGGAATACAATGAGCAGTTCTTC. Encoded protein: CASSFRTSGEYNEQFF.

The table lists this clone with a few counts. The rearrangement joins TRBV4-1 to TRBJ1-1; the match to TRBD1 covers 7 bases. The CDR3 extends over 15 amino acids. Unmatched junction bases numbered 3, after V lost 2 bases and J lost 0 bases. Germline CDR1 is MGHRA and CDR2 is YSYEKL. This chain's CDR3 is CASSQSQGMNTEAFF. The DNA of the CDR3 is TGCGCCAGCAGCCAATCACAGGGGATGAACACTGAAGCTTTCTTT.

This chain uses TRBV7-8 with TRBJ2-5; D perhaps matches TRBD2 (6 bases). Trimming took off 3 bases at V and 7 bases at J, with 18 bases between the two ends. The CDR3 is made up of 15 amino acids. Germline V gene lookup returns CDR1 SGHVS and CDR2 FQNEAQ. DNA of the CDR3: TGTGCCAGCAGCTTTGCGGGGCAACCCCGGGGGACCCAGTACTTC. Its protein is CASSFAGQPRGTQYF.

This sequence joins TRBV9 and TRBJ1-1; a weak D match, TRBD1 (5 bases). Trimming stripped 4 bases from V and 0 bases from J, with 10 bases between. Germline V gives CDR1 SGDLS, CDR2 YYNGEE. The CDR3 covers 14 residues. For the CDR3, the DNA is TGTGCCAGCAGCAGACGGGACCTGAACACTGAAGCTTTCTTT. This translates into CASSRRDLNTEAFF.

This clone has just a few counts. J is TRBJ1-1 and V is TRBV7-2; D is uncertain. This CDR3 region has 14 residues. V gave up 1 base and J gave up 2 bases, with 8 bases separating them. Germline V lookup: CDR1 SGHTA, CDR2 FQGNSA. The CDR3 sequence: CASSLGPSNTEAFF. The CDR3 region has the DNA TGTGCCAGCAGCTTAGGTCCCAGCAACACTGAAGCTTTCTTT.

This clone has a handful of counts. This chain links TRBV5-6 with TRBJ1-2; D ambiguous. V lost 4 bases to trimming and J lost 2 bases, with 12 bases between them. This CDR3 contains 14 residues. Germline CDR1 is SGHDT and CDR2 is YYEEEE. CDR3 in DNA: TGTGCCAGCAGCCCGCCACAGAGCAACTATGGCTACACCTTC. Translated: CASSPPQSNYGYTF.

CDR3 nucleotide sequence: TGTGCCAGCAGCTTGCCGGGTGCGACTGAAGCTTTCTTT. Residues: CASSLPGATEAFF. The chain is built from TRBV5-6 and TRBJ1-1; D gene ambiguous. The V gene's germline CDR1 is SGHDT and CDR2 YYEEEE. The CDR3 contains 13 residues. V lost 1 base to trimming and J lost 5 bases, with 9 bases between them.

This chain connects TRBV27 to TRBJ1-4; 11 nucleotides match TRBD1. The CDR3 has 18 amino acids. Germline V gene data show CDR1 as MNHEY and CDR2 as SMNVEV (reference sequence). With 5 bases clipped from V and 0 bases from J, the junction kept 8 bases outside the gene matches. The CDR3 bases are TGTGCCAGCAGTCGACGTGGGACAGGGGGTGCAACTAATGAAAAACTGTTTTTT. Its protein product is CASSRRGTGGATNEKLFF.